This T cell receptor (beta chain) comes out of a study of T cell responses to AZD1222 COVID-19 vaccine. Unmatched junction bases numbered 5, after V lost 6 bases and J lost 2 bases. Germline V gene lookup returns CDR1 SGHRS and CDR2 YFSETQ. CDR3 length equals 15 residues. Profiling relied on immunoSEQ multiplex PCR, and the TCRdb table lists in-frame clones only, not all of them. Of 180,000 or so clones in the sample, more than 80% were seen once. This chain links TRBV5-1 with TRBJ2-3; 11 nucleotides agree with TRBD2. The TCR originated in an adult who received the MenACWY meningococcal vaccine as a control. Specimen: peripheral blood, collected 28 days after the second dose of the MenACWY control vaccine. The chain's CDR3 is CASMVSGRATDTQYF. DNA for the CDR3: TGCGCCAGCATGGTTAGCGGGAGGGCCACAGATACGCAGTATTTT.